The 18 T cell receptor beta chains given below trace back to one sample, sequenced in a study of molecular identifiers for immune sequencing clone quantification. Via MiXCR, TCRdb re-called the PCR reads, giving one row per CDR3 protein. The sample has about 630,000 distinct CDR3 sequences, 25% seen once; the top ten hold 0.6% to 0.9%. Sequenced input: naive CD8+ T cells from blood, with Jurkat cell RNA spiked in. Subset reported: FACS-sorted CD8+CD4-CCR7+CD45RA+ naive T cells. The source is a human donor in good health. Some libraries in this study had Jurkat cell RNA spiked in.

The chain links TRBV20-1 to TRBJ1-2; D uncertain. This CDR3 has 15 amino acids. Trimming removed 0 bases at V and 3 bases at J, with 14 bases between. CDR1 is DFQATT and CDR2 is SNEGSKA in the germline V gene (reference sequence). CDR3 in DNA: TGCAGTGCTAGAGATCGGGGTGAGATGTACTATGGCTACACCTTC. It encodes CSARDRGEMYYGYTF.

This clonotype was observed a handful of times. J is TRBJ1-2 and V is TRBV19; D possibly corresponds to TRBD1 (6 bases). Germline V CDR1 and CDR2: LNHDA, SQIVND (reference sequence). CDR3 length equals 15 residues. The ends were cut back, 5 bases at V and 4 bases at J, with 17 bases in the middle. This CDR3 is CASSLGTINAYGYTF. In DNA form, the CDR3 reads TGTGCCAGTAGTCTCGGGACAATTAACGCCTATGGCTACACCTTC.

This clonotype was detected a few times. The CDR3 sequence: CASSQEEVPGHGYTF. The DNA of the CDR3 is TGCGCCAGCAGCCAAGAGGAGGTCCCCGGACATGGCTACACCTTC. The chain employs TRBV4-1 and TRBJ1-2; no clear D gene. The germline V and J ends were trimmed by 0 bases and 6 bases, with 14 bases remaining between them. CDR3 size: 15 residues. From germline, CDR1 is MGHRA and CDR2 YSYEKL.

Concerning this clonotype: A read error may be the cause here, since a much bigger clone is one base away. The chain combines TRBV6-6 with TRBJ1-4, with no clear D. There are 11 residues in the CDR3. Germline V gene sequence: CDR1 MNHNY, CDR2 SVGAGI (reference sequence). The DNA for the CDR3 is TGTGCCGGCAGCCGAAATGAAAAACTGTTTTTT. It translates to CAGSRNEKLFF.

V and J are TRBV20-1 and TRBJ1-2; D possibly corresponds to TRBD1 (5 bases). Trimming cost V 2 bases and J 2 bases, with 9 bases left between them. The CDR3 consists of 13 residues. Looked up from germline, CDR1 is DFQATT and CDR2 is SNEGSKA (reference sequence). The CDR3 reads CSARPQGNYGYTF. For the CDR3, the DNA is TGCAGTGCTAGACCCCAGGGCAACTATGGCTACACCTTC.

This rearrangement joins TRBV25-1 to TRBJ1-2; D gene uncertain. The ends were cut back, 0 bases at V and 2 bases at J, with 7 bases in the middle. Germline values: CDR1 MGHDK, CDR2 SYGVNS. The CDR3 has 14 amino acids. This chain's CDR3 is CASSEYVRNYGYTF. The CDR3 nucleotides are TGTGCCAGCAGTGAATACGTCAGGAACTATGGCTACACCTTC.

This clonotype was picked up a small number of times. Given a much more abundant clone one base away, this may be a read error. The chain uses TRBV5-3 and TRBJ2-5; possibly TRBD1 for D (6 bases). TRBV5-3 is an ORF, with its function uncertain. This CDR3 comprises 13 residues. The CDR3, as DNA: TGCGCCAGCAGCCGAGCCCGAGGGGGGACCCAGTACTTC. It codes for CASSRARGGTQYF.

A word on this clonotype: A single base separates this from a much larger clone, so it may be a read error. This chain links TRBV29-1 with TRBJ2-3; 7 nucleotides line up with TRBD2. CDR1 and CDR2 from the germline V gene are SQVTM and ANQGSEA. The CDR3 is 13 residues long. CDR3 nucleotides: TGCAGCGTTGATCCGACTAGCACAAATACGCAGTATTTT. This translates into CSVDPTSTNTQYF.

The chain has TRBV7-9 and TRBJ2-3; TRBD1 matches at 8 bases. V shed 5 bases and J 3 bases; nucleotides not matched to a gene: 7. Germline loops: CDR1 SEHNR, CDR2 FQNEAQ (reference sequence). The CDR3 has 15 residues. CDR3 nucleotides: TGTGCCAGCAGCCTTCGGACAGGGTGGACAGATACGCAGTATTTT. It codes for CASSLRTGWTDTQYF.

This clonotype was seen a handful of times. V and J are TRBV3-1 and TRBJ2-5, with 15 bases identical to TRBD2. Per germline, CDR1 LGHDT and CDR2 YNNKEL (reference sequence). The CDR3 totals 18 residues. V lost 3 bases, J lost 4 bases, and 9 bases stayed unmatched. The CDR3 region is CASSHGLAGGPSSETQYF. CDR3 bases: TGTGCCAGCAGCCATGGACTAGCGGGGGGGCCTTCTTCAGAGACCCAGTACTTC.

This clonotype came up once. The chain is built from TRBV7-9 and TRBJ2-1; 7 nucleotides match TRBD2. The CDR3 has 15 residues. J gave up 9 bases and V 6 bases, and 14 bases lay outside the gene matches. Germline V lookup: CDR1 SEHNR, CDR2 FQNEAQ (reference sequence). The CDR3 protein is CASSSSGDGGFEQFF. The DNA of the CDR3 is TGTGCCAGCAGTTCGAGCGGGGATGGGGGTTTTGAGCAGTTCTTC.

The rearrangement joins TRBV18 to TRBJ2-7; TRBD2 matches at 9 bases. This CDR3 has 13 residues. J was trimmed by 9 bases and V by 3 bases; bases with no gene match: 6. Per the germline V gene, CDR1 is KGHSH and CDR2 is LQKENI. CDR3 nucleotides: TGTGCCAGCTCACCTAGCGGGAGTCTTGGGCAGTACTTC. Amino acid sequence: CASSPSGSLGQYF.

Comments on this clonotype: One end of the junction fails to match germline, which may point to a read error. This rearrangement joins TRBV9 to TRBJ1-2; D ambiguous. Per the germline V gene, CDR1 is SGDLS and CDR2 is YYNGEE. The CDR3 spans 13 residues. The CDR3 region is CASSVGSNYGHTF. The DNA of the CDR3 is TGTGCCAGCAGCGTAGGGTCTAACTATGGCCACACCTTC.

Concerning this clonotype itself: Since a much larger clone is just one base distant, this may be a read error. V gene TRBV4-3 combines with J gene TRBJ2-7; no clear D. This CDR3 has 15 amino acids. Germline values: CDR1 LGHNA, CDR2 YSLEER. This CDR3 is CASGQELYRIGEQYF. CDR3 coding DNA: TGCGCCAGCGGCCAAGAGTTGTATAGAATCGGCGAGCAGTACTTC.

This clonotype occurred once. At one end, the junction sequence differs from germline, possibly due to a read error. This chain uses TRBV4-1 with TRBJ2-1; 9 bases match TRBD2. TRBJ2-7 matches the DNA end more closely, so the J call is doubtful. CDR3 size: 15 residues. CDR1 and CDR2 (germline): MGHRA, YSYEKL. CDR3 sequence reads: CASSQAGGLSNEQYF. CDR3 sequence (DNA): TGCGCCAGCAGTCAAGCGGGGGGTTTGAGTAATGAGCAGTACTTC.

This clonotype came up many times. The CDR3 DNA reads TGTGCCAGCAGCCCCCAACGACTCGTGCCGGGTGAAAAACTGTTTTTT. The encoded protein is CASSPQRLVPGEKLFF. The chain combines TRBV7-9 with TRBJ1-4; no definite D call. The CDR3 has 16 amino acids. V shed 5 bases and J shed 7 bases, with 20 bases lying between them. Germline values: CDR1 SEHNR, CDR2 FQNEAQ (reference sequence).

The gene calls are TRBV24-1 and TRBJ2-4; D tentatively reads TRBD1 or TRBD2 (5 bases each). The V and J ends lost 5 bases and 5 bases respectively, with 18 bases between them. Per the germline V gene, CDR1 is KGHDR and CDR2 is SFDVKD. CDR3 length equals 16 residues. The CDR3 DNA follows: TGTGCCACCAGTGGGGGCCCCGGGACGGCGGAAAACATTCAGTACTTC. Translated: CATSGGPGTAENIQYF.

The chain employs TRBV9 and TRBJ2-7, with D possibly being TRBD2 (6 bases). The CDR3 totals 14 residues. The ends were cut back, 0 bases at V and 7 bases at J, with 14 bases in the middle. CDR1 is SGDLS, CDR2 YYNGEE, per germline. CDR3 amino acids: CASSVASVTGEQYF. CDR3 sequence (DNA): TGTGCCAGCAGCGTAGCTAGCGTTACGGGGGAGCAGTACTTC.